These 6 T cell receptor beta chains were all obtained from the same sample, sequenced in a study of T cells after yellow fever vaccination. TCRdb reanalysed the 5' RACE reads using MiXCR and keeps one entry per CDR3 protein. The sample includes some 300,000 distinct CDR3 sequences, 8% to 9.5% of them seen just once. The specimen comprised PBMCs, sampled approximately 47 days after the first yellow fever vaccination. The origin of the receptors is a man between 18 and 35 years old who received the YFV17D yellow fever vaccine.

The V gene is TRBV15, the J gene TRBJ1-1; no reliable D call. V was clipped by 3 bases and J by 0 bases, with 14 bases between them. This CDR3 region has 16 residues. Germline-derived CDR1 and CDR2 are LNHNV and YYDKDF (reference sequence). The CDR3 bases are TGTGCCACCAGCAGGAGGCTTACAGCATTGAACACTGAAGCTTTCTTT. This sequence encodes CATSRRLTALNTEAFF.

This clonotype was counted only a few times. The chain uses TRBV20-1 and TRBJ2-3; D remains unclear. Germline V lookup: CDR1 DFQATT, CDR2 SNEGSKA (reference sequence). Between the trimmed V and J ends, which lost 5 bases and 4 bases, there was a span of 19 bases. This CDR3 is 15 amino acids long. CDR3 coding DNA: TGCAGTGCTCCAAAACCAACTGGGTGGGCAGATACGCAGTATTTT. It encodes CSAPKPTGWADTQYF.

The chain recombines TRBV4-3 with TRBJ2-2, with no clear D. This CDR3 is 14 amino acids long. CDR1 is LGHNA, CDR2 YSLEER, per germline. The germline V and J ends were trimmed by 0 bases and 6 bases, with 8 bases remaining between them. CDR3 in amino acids: CASSQEVHPGELFF. The CDR3 DNA reads as TGCGCCAGCAGCCAAGAAGTCCACCCCGGGGAGCTGTTTTTT.

This clonotype has a handful of counts. The chain has TRBV7-2 and TRBJ2-5; possibly TRBD2 for D (6 bases). V dropped 3 bases and J dropped 6 bases, with 14 bases sitting between them. CDR3 length: 14 amino acids. Germline CDR1 and CDR2: SGHTA and FQGNSA. The CDR3 region is CASSLTGGGKTQYF. CDR3 in DNA: TGTGCCAGCAGCTTGACCGGGGGTGGGAAGACCCAGTACTTC.

This clonotype was counted between two and nine times. This chain uses TRBV20-1 with TRBJ2-7; D gene ambiguous. The CDR3 covers 13 residues. The V and J ends lost 6 bases and 0 bases respectively, with 12 bases between them. Germline CDR1 DFQATT, CDR2 SNEGSKA (reference sequence). The CDR3 protein is CSAASTTSYEQYF. The CDR3, as DNA: TGCAGTGCAGCGAGTACTACCTCCTACGAGCAGTACTTC.

This clonotype was recorded many times. The J gene is TRBJ2-2, the V gene TRBV28; a weak D match, TRBD2 (7 bases). The ends were cut back, 10 bases at V and 1 base at J, with 13 bases in the middle. This CDR3 has 14 residues. Germline CDR1 and CDR2: MDHEN and SYDVKM. CDR3 protein: CATGGRLNTGELFF. In DNA, the CDR3 is TGTGCCACCGGGGGGCGACTGAACACCGGGGAGCTGTTTTTT.